One and the same sample provided the 9 T cell receptor beta chains below, sequenced in a study of blood T cell repertoires in COVID-19. Assay used: immunoSEQ multiplex PCR; TCRdb lists only in-frame clones, some missing. The sample holds more than 200,000 clones; 86% are singletons and the top ten take roughly 10%. The sample taken for sequencing was peripheral blood. Source of these receptors: a woman aged 45-59 years with COVID-19, enrolled during active disease.

Written as DNA, the CDR3 is TGTGCCAGCAGCTTAGCCGGGACAGGGGGTTACAATGAGCAGTTCTTC. Amino acid sequence: CASSLAGTGGYNEQFF. The chain uses TRBV7-2 and TRBJ2-1; TRBD1 matches at 11 bases. The V segment lost 0 bases and the J segment 4 bases; nucleotides outside the gene matches: 2. From germline, CDR1 is SGHTA and CDR2 FQGNSA. The CDR3 spans 16 residues.

The rearrangement links TRBV9 to TRBJ2-7; a possible D gene is TRBD1 (5 bases). The V end was cut by 4 bases, the J end by 2 bases, with 16 bases between. This CDR3 comprises 15 residues. In germline, CDR1 is SGDLS, CDR2 YYNGEE. CDR3 loop: CASSPKGSPTYEQYF. DNA of the CDR3: TGTGCCAGCAGCCCTAAGGGGTCTCCCACCTACGAGCAGTACTTC.

The J gene is TRBJ2-1, the V gene TRBV12-3 or TRBV12-4; 8 nucleotides agree with TRBD2. Germline trimming cut 3 bases from V and 9 bases from J; bases unmatched to any gene: 1. The CDR3 sequence is 12 residues long. Here the CDR3 reads CASSFAGGEQFF. DNA of the CDR3: TGTGCCAGCAGTTTCGCGGGGGGTGAGCAGTTCTTC.

The chain has TRBV30 and TRBJ1-1; no clear D. Germline loops: CDR1 GTSNPN, CDR2 SVGIG (reference sequence). V shed 2 bases and J shed 5 bases, with 12 bases lying between them. This CDR3 is built from 13 residues. The CDR3 DNA reads as TGTGCCTGGAGTTCCCCTTTTCGGACTGAAGCTTTCTTT. This gives the protein CAWSSPFRTEAFF.

The gene calls are TRBV15 and TRBJ2-5; 9 bases fit TRBD2. Trimming removed 4 bases from V and 5 bases from J; junction bases left unmatched: 14. The germline V gene has CDR1 LNHNV and CDR2 YYDKDF (reference sequence). The CDR3 has 17 amino acids. Here the CDR3 reads CATSTAGGGGARETQYF. Written as DNA, the CDR3 is TGTGCCACCAGCACGGCAGGAGGCGGGGGGGCCAGGGAGACCCAGTACTTC.

The chain carries TRBV4-1 and TRBJ1-5, with D possibly TRBD1 on 6 matching bases. The CDR3 is 18 residues long. Germline V gene sequence: CDR1 MGHRA, CDR2 YSYEKL. V was cut by 0 bases and J by 2 bases, with 17 bases left in between. CDR3 coding DNA: TGCGCCAGCAGCCAAGACGGGGCAGGGGATTTCGGCAATCAGCCCCAGCATTTT. The encoded protein is CASSQDGAGDFGNQPQHF.

The chain joins TRBV2 to TRBJ2-7; D unclear. The CDR3 is 13 amino acids. Germline CDR1 reads SNHLY; CDR2 reads FYNNEI. Trimming stripped 1 base from V and 0 bases from J, with 4 bases between. CDR3 protein: CASSEGSSYEQYV. CDR3 nucleotide sequence: TGTGCCAGCAGTGAAGGCAGCTCCTACGAGCAGTACGTC.

This chain joins TRBV4-2 and TRBJ2-1, with TRBD1 identical over 10 bases. The germline V gene has CDR1 LGHNA and CDR2 YNFKEQ. With 1 base clipped from V and 6 bases from J, the junction kept 6 bases outside the gene matches. CDR3 size: 16 residues. CDR3 sequence reads: CASSQGGQGVRNEQFF. As DNA, the CDR3 is TGTGCCAGCAGCCAAGGAGGACAGGGGGTCCGCAATGAGCAGTTCTTC.

This chain joins TRBV5-4 and TRBJ2-2, with 8 nucleotides matching TRBD1. This CDR3 region has 13 residues. The trim removed 5 bases at V and 7 bases at J, leaving 4 bases unmatched. The V gene's germline CDR1 is SGHNT and CDR2 YYREEE (reference sequence). CDR3 DNA sequence: TGTGCCAGCAGGCAGGGGGCGAACGGGGAGCTGTTTTTT. Protein sequence: CASRQGANGELFF.